This T cell receptor beta chain was documented in a study of cytomegalovirus exposure and HLA in healthy donors. Study observations and caveats: Most CMV-associated TCR beta chains were later found to appear HLA-restricted. Based on reports, TCR beta sequences accurately predicted HLA-A and HLA-B alleles for most subjects.

The PCR used 60 Vbeta and 13 Jbeta primers. Method: immunoSEQ multiplex PCR; TCRdb's copy keeps in-frame clones and lacks some. Of a few hundred thousand clones listed, over 65% are singletons. On this clone: Its antigen is currently unknown.

This CDR3 comprises 14 residues. Trimming removed 1 base at V and 8 bases at J, with 13 bases between. Germline V lookup: CDR1 SGHRS, CDR2 YFSETQ. This sequence joins TRBV5-1 and TRBJ2-1; no clear D. This clonotype originated in an older woman in good health and CMV-seropositive. The specimen sequenced was PBMCs. The CDR3 region is CASSLKPPNDEQFF. The CDR3 DNA reads as TGCGCCAGCAGCTTGAAGCCCCCTAACGATGAGCAGTTCTTC.